What follows are 16 T cell receptor beta chains derived from one specimen sequenced in a study of control samples from healthy donors and cancer patients. The assay was immunoSEQ multiplex PCR, and TCRdb's table has in-frame clones only and misses some. This table has more than 70,000 clones, approximately 94% appearing once. Material for sequencing was blood. These receptors were collected from a woman aged 25 to 39 in good health.

The gene calls are TRBV7-2 and TRBJ2-5, with 13 positions matching TRBD2. Per the germline V gene, CDR1 is SGHTA and CDR2 is FQGNSA. Trimming took 4 bases from V and 5 from J; bases not matched to a gene: 13. The CDR3 totals 18 residues. This CDR3 reads CASSSRRSTSGGRETQYF. The CDR3 nucleotides are TGTGCCAGCAGCTCCAGGAGGTCGACTAGCGGGGGGAGGGAGACCCAGTACTTC.

This clone has just one count. This chain links TRBV11-2 with TRBJ2-7; tentative D call: TRBD2 (6 bases). Germline CDR1 is SGHAT and CDR2 is FQNNGV. CDR3 size: 12 residues. Trimming removed 5 bases from V and 5 bases from J, with 10 bases in between. The CDR3 bases are TGTGCCAGCAGCCAAGGAGGGAACGAGCAGTACGTC. Protein: CASSQGGNEQYV.

The genes are TRBV28 and TRBJ2-7; the D gene is possibly TRBD1 (5 bases). Germline V lookup: CDR1 MDHEN, CDR2 SYDVKM. The V end was cut by 4 bases, the J end by 3 bases, with 7 bases between. The CDR3 contains 12 residues. CDR3 DNA: TGTGCCAGCAGTTCACAGGTCTACGAGCAGTACTTC. It is translated as CASSSQVYEQYF.

This chain joins TRBV27 and TRBJ1-4; unclear D gene. Germline V lookup: CDR1 MNHEY, CDR2 SMNVEV (reference sequence). The CDR3 is 13 residues long. V was shortened by 2 bases and J by 8 bases, with 9 bases between the two germline ends. The CDR3 here is CASSLRPREKLFF. Written as DNA, the CDR3 is TGTGCCAGCAGTTTACGCCCCCGGGAAAAACTGTTTTTT. Looking up the rest from reference TRBV27 and TRBJ1-4 gives the full variable domain: EAQVTQNPRYLITVTGKKLTVTCSQNMNHEYMSWYRQDPGLGLRQIYYSMNVEVTDKGDVPEGYKVSRKEKRNFPLILESPSPNQTSLYFCASSLRPREKLFFGSGTQLSVL.

V usage is TRBV11-3 and J usage is TRBJ2-1, with D possibly being TRBD1 or TRBD2 (6 bases each). The CDR3 length is 16 residues. The V gene lost 4 bases and the J gene lost 0 bases, with 13 bases spanning the gap. The germline CDR1 and CDR2 sequences are SGHNT and YENEEA. The CDR3 is CASSSRGDPSYNEQFF. The CDR3, as DNA: TGTGCCAGCAGCTCGAGGGGGGACCCCTCCTACAATGAGCAGTTCTTC.

The chain couples TRBV6-2 or TRBV6-3 to TRBJ1-6, with D possibly TRBD1 on 5 matching bases. The CDR3 contains 14 residues. V dropped 7 bases and J dropped 9 bases, with 16 bases sitting between them. The germline CDR1 and CDR2 sequences are MNHEY and SVGEGT. CDR3 in DNA: TGTGCCAGCACCCCGAGAGGGGATGGTTCACCCCTCCACTTT. Translation: CASTPRGDGSPLHF.

The CDR3 bases are TGTGCCACCAGCAGAGATAGCGGGGGGGGCACTGAAGCTTTCTTT. Residues: CATSRDSGGGTEAFF. This chain uses TRBV15 with TRBJ1-1; tentatively, D is TRBD1 (5 bases). CDR3 length: 15 amino acids. Germline V gene data show CDR1 as LNHNV and CDR2 as YYDKDF (reference sequence). V was clipped by 0 bases and J by 4 bases, with 12 bases between them.

The chain recombines TRBV21-1 with TRBJ1-2. TRBV21-1 is listed as a pseudogene. The CDR3 spans 16 residues. The CDR3 nucleotides are TGTGCCAGCAGCAAACCCCCCCGGGGAGCTAACTATGGCTACACCTTC. Translation: CASSKPPRGANYGYTF.

This sequence joins TRBV9 and TRBJ2-1; unclear D gene. The CDR3 spans 17 residues. The germline gives CDR1 SGDLS, CDR2 YYNGEE. Trimming removed 0 bases from V and 0 bases from J, with 13 bases in between. CDR3 protein: CASSVALAGSSYNEQFF. The CDR3 nucleotides are TGTGCCAGCAGCGTAGCCCTCGCAGGCAGCTCCTACAATGAGCAGTTCTTC.

The chain employs TRBV30 and TRBJ1-2; D perhaps matches TRBD1 (6 bases). V was shortened by 2 bases and J by 7 bases, with 17 bases between the two germline ends. The CDR3 sequence is 14 residues long. CDR1 GTSNPN and CDR2 SVGIG come from the germline V gene (reference sequence). CDR3 residues: CAWSLLQGRLGYTF. In DNA form, the CDR3 reads TGTGCCTGGAGTCTCTTACAGGGTCGTCTTGGCTACACCTTC.

The gene calls are TRBV13 and TRBJ1-1, with 9 bases lining up with TRBD1. Germline trimming cut 5 bases from V and 1 base from J; bases unmatched to any gene: 17. CDR3 size: 19 residues. Per germline, CDR1 PRHDT and CDR2 FYEKMQ (reference sequence). Here the CDR3 reads CASSRLRATGTGKNTEAFF. CDR3 coding DNA: TGTGCCAGCAGCCGCCTTAGGGCGACCGGGACAGGGAAGAACACTGAAGCTTTCTTT.

The chain employs TRBV6-5 and TRBJ1-2; 7 bases align to TRBD1. CDR1 MNHEY and CDR2 SVGAGI come from the germline V gene. The length of the CDR3 is 12 residues. V gave up 2 bases and J gave up 13 bases; unmatched junction bases: 7. DNA of the CDR3: TGTGCCAGCAGTTACAAGGCAGGGGGGATCACCTTC. Translation: CASSYKAGGITF.

The gene calls are TRBV5-1 and TRBJ2-1; TRBD1 matches at 7 bases. There are 18 residues in the CDR3. Trimming removed 2 bases from V and 7 bases from J; junction bases left unmatched: 18. Germline CDR1 and CDR2: SGHRS and YFSETQ. DNA for the CDR3: TGCGCCAGCAGCTTTACCTACAAACAGGGGATCTCCGTAAATGAGCAGTTCTTC. Protein sequence: CASSFTYKQGISVNEQFF.

The V gene is TRBV3-1 (or the pseudogene TRBV3-2), the J gene TRBJ2-3; TRBD2 matches 8 bases. Losses at the gene ends were 0 bases for V and 2 bases for J; bases not matched to a gene: 4. The V gene's germline CDR1 is LGHDT and CDR2 YNNKEL (reference sequence). The CDR3 is 16 residues long. The CDR3: CASSQDTSGSTDTQYF. In DNA, the CDR3 is TGTGCCAGCAGCCAAGATACTAGCGGTTCCACAGATACGCAGTATTTT.

This sequence joins TRBV5-1 and TRBJ2-1; 7 bases fit TRBD1. J lost 4 bases, V lost 4 bases, and 11 bases had no gene match. This CDR3 has 16 residues. Per germline, CDR1 SGHRS and CDR2 YFSETQ. CDR3 in DNA: TGCGCCAGCAGCCTTAGGGGGCACGAGACTTACAATGAGCAGTTCTTC. This gives the protein CASSLRGHETYNEQFF.

The chain combines TRBV15 with TRBJ1-5, with D possibly being TRBD1 (5 bases). V was shortened by 1 base and J by 1 base, with 23 bases between the two germline ends. CDR1 and CDR2 from the germline V gene are LNHNV and YYDKDF (reference sequence). The CDR3 has 20 amino acids. The CDR3 DNA follows: TGTGCCACCAGCAGAGTGAGGGCAGGGATATCTAGTTCAAGCAATCAGCCCCAGCATTTT. Its protein is CATSRVRAGISSSSNQPQHF. The full variable domain, completed using reference TRBV15 and TRBJ1-5, is DAMVIQNPRYQVTQFGKPVTLSCSQTLNHNVMYWYQQKSSQAPKLLFHYYDKDFNNEADTPDNFQSRRPNTSFCFLDIRSPGLGDTAMYLCATSRVRAGISSSSNQPQHFGDGTRLSIL.